What follows is one T cell receptor (beta chain) and its context. The RNA, about 0.5 to 1 ug, was put through reverse transcription using random hexamers. TCRdb reprocessed the immunoSEQ multiplex PCR reads with MiXCR, giving one entry per CDR3 protein. The repertoire holds around 110,000 distinct CDR3 sequences, with nearly 96% as singletons. This specimen comes from a study of CD8 T cells in Susac syndrome. The patients with Susac syndrome satisfied recently defined diagnostic criteria for either definite or probable disease. Bulk CD8+ and CD4+ cells came from magnetic negative isolation; CD8+ TEMRA by FACS. Sequencing input: CD4+ T cells from PBMCs. The clonotype originates from a human donor with Susac syndrome.

For the CDR3, the DNA is TGTGCCAGCAGTGATGAACAGCAATATCAGCCCCAGCATTTT. Translated: CASSDEQQYQPQHF. The rearrangement joins TRBV2 to TRBJ1-5; D gene uncertain. V gave up 3 bases and J gave up 5 bases, with 11 bases separating them. The CDR3 is 14 residues long. Germline V lookup: CDR1 SNHLY, CDR2 FYNNEI.